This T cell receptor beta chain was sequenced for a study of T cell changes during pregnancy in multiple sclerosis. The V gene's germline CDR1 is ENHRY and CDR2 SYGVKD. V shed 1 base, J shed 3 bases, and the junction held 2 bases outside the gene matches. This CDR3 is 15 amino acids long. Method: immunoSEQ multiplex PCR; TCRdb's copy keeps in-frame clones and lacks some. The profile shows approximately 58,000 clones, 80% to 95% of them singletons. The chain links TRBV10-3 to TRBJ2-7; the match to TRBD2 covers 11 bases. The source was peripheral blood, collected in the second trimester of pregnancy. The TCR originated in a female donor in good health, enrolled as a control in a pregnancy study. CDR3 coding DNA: TGTGCCATCAGTGAGTACCTAGCGGGGGGCTACGAGCAGTACTTC. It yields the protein CAISEYLAGGYEQYF.